The rows below give T cell receptor beta chains drawn from one sample of a study of CD8+ T cells in alopecia areata. Assay: immunoSEQ multiplex PCR; the TCRdb copy retains only in-frame clones and omits some. Seen here are approximately 170,000 clones, 60% to 75% observed once, and the top ten hold 14%. The source material was CD4+ T cells sorted from blood, sampled at week 24, from a patient treated with tofacitinib. The receptors were gathered from a human donor with alopecia areata. Each CDR3 is given with its conserved first and last residue. Fields, in order: J gene, clone size, CDR3 length, D gene, V gene, CDR3 DNA, CDR3 protein. D genes are given only for firm matches. Some rows have no size entry. The others give once, few or many, or a class for an expanded clone.

TRBJ2-5 | few | 14 | . | TRBV6-7 | TGTGCCAGCAGTTACGCCAAGGGGATGGAGACCCAGTACTTC | CASSYAKGMETQYF
TRBJ2-3 | . | 15 | TRBD1 | TRBV7-2 | TGTGCCAGCAGCCCAAGGACAGGTCTCACAGATACGCAGTATTTT | CASSPRTGLTDTQYF
TRBJ2-1 | . | 11 | TRBD2 | TRBV29-1 | TGCAGCGGCTCGACTAGCGGGAATCGGTTCTTC | CSGSTSGNRFF
TRBJ1-3 | . | 16 | . | TRBV15 | TGTGCCACCAGCAGAGATTGGGCAGGGTCTGGAAACACCATATATTTT | CATSRDWAGSGNTIYF
TRBJ2-2 | . | 17 | . | TRBV4-1 | TGCGCCAGCAGCCAACCTTTTAACAGACCGAACACCGGGGAGCTGTTTTTT | CASSQPFNRPNTGELFF
TRBJ1-1 | . | 14 | TRBD1 | TRBV29-1 | TGCAGCGTTACGGGACAGCTCCAGAACACTGAAGCTTTCTTT | CSVTGQLQNTEAFF
TRBJ1-2 | . | 11 | . | TRBV20-1 | TGCAGTGCGAGCGACCCTGGGGGCTACACCTTC | CSASDPGGYTF
TRBJ1-1 | . | 14 | . | TRBV4-1 | TGCGCCAGCAGCCAAGATCAAGGGCGAACTGAAGCTTTCTTT | CASSQDQGRTEAFF
TRBJ2-3 | . | 19 | . | TRBV9 | TGTGCCAGCAGCGTCGAGGCGCTTTTCGTCGGATTAAGCACAGATACGCAGTATTTT | CASSVEALFVGLSTDTQYF
TRBJ2-4 | . | 11 | . | TRBV4-1 | TGCGCCAGCAGCTTATCAAACATTCAGTACTTC | CASSLSNIQYF
TRBJ1-2 | . | 15 | . | TRBV5-1 | TGCGCCAGCAGCCCGGGTCTCAATCCCACCCGCGGCTACACCTTC | CASSPGLNPTRGYTF
TRBJ1-1 | . | 12 | . | TRBV29-1 | TGCAGCGCAGGACAGCTGAACACTGAAGCTTTCTTT | CSAGQLNTEAFF
TRBJ2-1 | few | 15 | TRBD2 | TRBV6-5 | TGTGCCAGCATGGGGGCTAGCGGGGGGCTGAATGAGCAGTTCTTC | CASMGASGGLNEQFF
TRBJ2-2 | many | 16 | . | TRBV7-2 | TGTGCCAGCAGCTCTAGTCAGCTAATTCACACCGGGGAGCTGTTTTTT | CASSSSQLIHTGELFF
TRBJ2-2 | . | 14 | TRBD1 | TRBV29-1 | TGCAGCGTTGAGGGACAGGCTTCCACCGGGGAGCTGTTTTTT | CSVEGQASTGELFF
TRBJ2-7 | . | 11 | . | TRBV30 | TGTGCCTGGGTTAATTGGGGCGAGCAGTACTTC | CAWVNWGEQYF
TRBJ1-3 | many | 14 | . | TRBV27 | TGTGCCAGCAGTTTAACGGGGTATGGAAACACCATATATTTT | CASSLTGYGNTIYF
TRBJ1-2 | . | 12 | . | TRBV30 | TGTGCCTGGAGTGTAAAAGGATATGGCTACACCTTC | CAWSVKGYGYTF
TRBJ2-6 | . | 15 | . | TRBV5-1 | TGCGCCAGCAGCCCTGGGGGCTCTGGGGCCAACGTCCTGACTTTC | CASSPGGSGANVLTF
TRBJ1-1 | . | 15 | . | TRBV7-2 | TGTGCCAGCAGCTCCGCCTCAGCAGGGAACACTGAAGCTTTCTTT | CASSSASAGNTEAFF
TRBJ1-1 | . | 12 | . | TRBV18 | TGTGCCAGCTCACCAAGGGTCGGTGAAGCTTTCTTT | CASSPRVGEAFF
TRBJ1-2 | once | 14 | . | TRBV5-6 | TGTGCCAGCAGCCCGATCGGGGCTCTGAGTGGCTACACCTTC | CASSPIGALSGYTF
TRBJ1-1 | . | 14 | . | TRBV18 | TGTGCCAGCTCACCAATGGGACAGAACACTGAAGCTTTCTTT | CASSPMGQNTEAFF
TRBJ1-1 | . | 16 | TRBD1 | TRBV7-9 | TGTGCCAGCAGCCCTAGACAGGGCCCTATGAACACTGAAGCTTTCTTT | CASSPRQGPMNTEAFF
TRBJ1-2 | . | 14 | . | TRBV6-5 | TGTGCCAGCAGCCAAACAGGGACCTACTATGGCTACACCTTC | CASSQTGTYYGYTF
TRBJ1-2 | once | 14 | . | TRBV15 | TGTGCCACCAGCGTGAACTCAGGAGCTTATGGCTACACCTTC | CATSVNSGAYGYTF
TRBJ1-6 | few | 14 | . | TRBV7-6 | TGTGCCAGCAGCTCACCGGGACCCAATTCACCCCTCCACTTT | CASSSPGPNSPLHF
TRBJ2-2 | . | 18 | TRBD1 | TRBV7-8 | TGTGCCAGCAGCTTAGCTCGCTCCGGGACAGGGTGGCCCGGGGAGCTGTTTTTT | CASSLARSGTGWPGELFF
TRBJ2-2 | few | 13 | . | TRBV4-1 | TGCGCCACCGGGGATACGAACACCGGGGAGCTGTTTTTT | CATGDTNTGELFF
TRBJ2-5 | . | 14 | TRBD2 | TRBV29-1 | TGCAGCGCCAAACTAGCGGGGAACCAAGAGACCCAGTACTTC | CSAKLAGNQETQYF
TRBJ1-1 | few | 14 | . | TRBV7-9 | TGTGCCAGCAGTTTACAGGGTGCTAACACTGAAGCTTTCTTT | CASSLQGANTEAFF
TRBJ2-1 | once | 12 | TRBD2 | TRBV7-9 | TGTGCCAGCAGCCAAGGACTAGCGCAGCAGTTCTTC | CASSQGLAQQFF
TRBJ1-6 | . | 15 | . | TRBV4-1 | TGCGCCAGCAGCCAAGAGCCGGGCCCTAATTCACCCCTCCACTTT | CASSQEPGPNSPLHF
TRBJ2-3 | few | 20 | TRBD2 | TRBV7-6 | TGTGCCAGCAGCTTAGGCATCGGGACTAGCGGGGGGATTACCACAGATACGCAGTATTTT | CASSLGIGTSGGITTDTQYF
TRBJ2-4 | . | 15 | . | TRBV18 | TGTGCCAGCTCACCATTGGGGGGAGATGAAAACATTCAGTACTTC | CASSPLGGDENIQYF
TRBJ1-4 | . | 14 | . | TRBV29-1 | TGCAGCGTTGCCGGGTTTTCAACTAATGAAAAACTGTTTTTT | CSVAGFSTNEKLFF
TRBJ1-1 | . | 13 | . | TRBV18 | TGTGCCAGCTCACCAAAACAGGGAGCTGAAGCTTTCTTT | CASSPKQGAEAFF
TRBJ2-3 | . | 10 | . | TRBV29-1 | TGCAGCGTTCGGCGGGATACGCAGTATTTT | CSVRRDTQYF
TRBJ1-2 | few | 15 | . | TRBV5-6 | TGTGCCAGCAGCTTGACACCAGGGGTGGACTATGGCTACACCTTC | CASSLTPGVDYGYTF
TRBJ1-5 | once | 14 | . | TRBV2 | TGTGCCAGCAGTGAGTTGGCAAGCAATCAGCCCCAGCATTTT | CASSELASNQPQHF
TRBJ2-3 | many | 14 | . | TRBV6-5 | TGTGCCAGCAGTGGCGGACAGAGGCCCGATACGCAGTATTTT | CASSGGQRPDTQYF
TRBJ2-1 | . | 16 | TRBD1 | TRBV11-2 | TGTGCCAGCAGCTTACGGGATGGGACAGGGGGAAATGAGCAGTTCTTC | CASSLRDGTGGNEQFF
TRBJ2-3 | . | 11 | . | TRBV25-1 | TGTGCCACTGCGTTATCGGATACGCAGTATTTT | CATALSDTQYF
TRBJ1-1 | . | 15 | . | TRBV10-1 | TGCGCCAGCAGTGAGTACGCGGACCTAAACACTGAAGCTTTCTTT | CASSEYADLNTEAFF